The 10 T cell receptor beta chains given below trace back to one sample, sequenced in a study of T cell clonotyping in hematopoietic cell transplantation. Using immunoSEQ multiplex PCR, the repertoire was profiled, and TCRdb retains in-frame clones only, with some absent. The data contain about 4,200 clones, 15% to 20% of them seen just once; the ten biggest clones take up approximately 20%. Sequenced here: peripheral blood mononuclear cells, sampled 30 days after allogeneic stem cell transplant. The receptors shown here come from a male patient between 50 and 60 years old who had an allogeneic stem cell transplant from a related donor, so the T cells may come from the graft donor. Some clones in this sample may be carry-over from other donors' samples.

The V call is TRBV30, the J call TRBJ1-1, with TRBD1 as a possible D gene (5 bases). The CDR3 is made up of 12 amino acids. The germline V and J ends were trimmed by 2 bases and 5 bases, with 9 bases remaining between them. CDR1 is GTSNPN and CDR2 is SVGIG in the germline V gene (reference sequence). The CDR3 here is CAWSSGRTEAFF. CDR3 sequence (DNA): TGTGCCTGGAGTTCAGGGAGAACTGAAGCTTTCTTT.

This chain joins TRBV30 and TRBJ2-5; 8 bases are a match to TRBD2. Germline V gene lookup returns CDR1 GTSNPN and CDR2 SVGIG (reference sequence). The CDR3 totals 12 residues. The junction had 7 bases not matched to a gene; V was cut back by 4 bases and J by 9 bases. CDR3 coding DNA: TGTGCCTGGAATCCGGGACTAGGGGCCCAGTACTTC. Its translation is CAWNPGLGAQYF.

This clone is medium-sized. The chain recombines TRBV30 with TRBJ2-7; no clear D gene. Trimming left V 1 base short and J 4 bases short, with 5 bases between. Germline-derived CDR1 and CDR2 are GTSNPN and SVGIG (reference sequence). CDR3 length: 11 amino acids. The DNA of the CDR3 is TGTGCCTGGAGTGGTCAATACGAGCAGTACTTC. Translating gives CAWSGQYEQYF. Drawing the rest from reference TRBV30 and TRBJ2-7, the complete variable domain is SQTIHQWPATLVQPVGSPLSLECTVEGTSNPNLYWYRQAAGRGLQLLFYSVGIGQISSEVPQNLSASRPQDRQFILSSKKLLLSDSGFYLCAWSGQYEQYFGPGTRLTVT.

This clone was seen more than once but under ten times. Written as DNA, the CDR3 is TGCGCCAGCAGCTTGGACGTTGGGTCTGAAGCTTTCTTT. It encodes CASSLDVGSEAFF. The chain uses TRBV5-1 and TRBJ1-1; D is undetermined. V lost 0 bases and J 6 bases, leaving 9 bases between the germline ends. Germline V CDR1 and CDR2: SGHRS, YFSETQ. The CDR3 covers 13 residues. The full variable domain, completed using reference TRBV5-1 and TRBJ1-1, is KAGVTQTPRYLIKTRGQQVTLSCSPISGHRSVSWYQQTPGQGLQFLFEYFSETQRNKGNFPGRFSGRQFSNSRSEMNVSTLELGDSALYLCASSLDVGSEAFFGQGTRLTVV.

The CDR3 DNA reads TGTGCCAGCAGCATCCAAGGATATAGCAATCAGCCCCAGCATTTT. Protein product: CASSIQGYSNQPQHF. This rearrangement joins TRBV5-8 to TRBJ1-5; unclear D gene. The V gene lost 4 bases and the J gene lost 0 bases, with 11 bases spanning the gap. The germline gives CDR1 SGHTS, CDR2 YDEGEE. This CDR3 comprises 15 residues. Filled out from reference TRBV5-8 and TRBJ1-5, the complete variable domain reads EAGVTQSPTHLIKTRGQQATLRCSPISGHTSVYWYQQALGLGLQFLLWYDEGEERNRGNFPPRFSGRQFPNYSSELNVNALELEDSALYLCASSIQGYSNQPQHFGDGTRLSIL.

The CDR3 here is CAYTTLRDNSPLHF. The CDR3, as DNA: TGTGCCTACACGACCTTACGGGATAATTCACCCCTCCACTTT. The chain combines TRBV30 with TRBJ1-6, with D hard to call. V gave up 7 bases and J gave up 5 bases, with 15 bases separating them. Germline CDR1 GTSNPN, CDR2 SVGIG (reference sequence). The CDR3 consists of 14 residues.

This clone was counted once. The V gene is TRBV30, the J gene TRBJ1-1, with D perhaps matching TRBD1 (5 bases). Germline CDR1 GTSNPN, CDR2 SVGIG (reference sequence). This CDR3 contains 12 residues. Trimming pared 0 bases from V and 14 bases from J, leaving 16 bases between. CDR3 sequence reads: CAWSVWQGGIFF. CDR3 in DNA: TGTGCCTGGAGTGTCTGGCAGGGAGGGATCTTCTTT. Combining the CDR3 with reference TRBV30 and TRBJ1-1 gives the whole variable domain SQTIHQWPATLVQPVGSPLSLECTVEGTSNPNLYWYRQAAGRGLQLLFYSVGIGQISSEVPQNLSASRPQDRQFILSSKKLLLSDSGFYLCAWSVWQGGIFFGQGTRLTVV.

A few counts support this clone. In nucleotides, the CDR3 is TGTGCCAGCAGGGGACAGGACAGGGGGGGTTCGGGCACAGATACGCAGTATTTT. Protein: CASRGQDRGGSGTDTQYF. The chain combines TRBV25-1 with TRBJ2-3, with 10 bases lining up with TRBD1. The junction had 13 bases not matched to a gene; V was cut back by 6 bases and J by 1 base. Germline-derived CDR1 and CDR2 are MGHDK and SYGVNS. The CDR3 sequence is 18 residues long. Full variable domain (rest looked up from reference TRBV25-1 and TRBJ2-3): EADIYQTPRYLVIGTGKKITLECSQTMGHDKMYWYQQDPGMELHLIHYSYGVNSTEKGDLSSESTVSRIRTEHFPLTLESARPSHTSQYLCASRGQDRGGSGTDTQYFGPGTRLTVL.

In DNA, the CDR3 is TGTGCCTGGAGTAGTTCGGGTCGGGAGGCTGACAATGAGCAGTTCTTC. This gives the protein CAWSSSGREADNEQFF. The chain is built from TRBV30 and TRBJ2-1; 7 bases map to TRBD2. The CDR3 covers 16 residues. Germline CDR1 reads GTSNPN; CDR2 reads SVGIG (reference sequence). V was clipped by 2 bases and J by 5 bases; unmatched bases: 12.

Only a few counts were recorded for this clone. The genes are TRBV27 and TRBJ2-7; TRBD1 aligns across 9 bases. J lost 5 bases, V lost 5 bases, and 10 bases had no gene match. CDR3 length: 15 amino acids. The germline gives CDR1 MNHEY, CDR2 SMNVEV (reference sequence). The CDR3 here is CASSTGTGPHHEQYF. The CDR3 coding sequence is TGTGCCAGCAGTACCGGGACAGGGCCCCACCACGAGCAGTACTTC.